The sequence of this T cell receptor (beta chain) was determined in a study of T cells after yellow fever vaccination. Germline V lookup: CDR1 KGHDR, CDR2 SFDVKD. The CDR3 has 12 residues. V lost 5 bases and J 1 base, leaving 4 bases between the germline ends. Using its own MiXCR run on the 5' RACE reads, TCRdb lists one record per CDR3 protein. The table lists around 360,000 distinct CDR3 sequences, 11% of them singletons. This receptor was obtained from a man aged 18 to 35 who received the YFV17D yellow fever vaccine. Source: PBMCs, taken on the day of the first yellow fever vaccination. The chain is built from TRBV24-1 and TRBJ1-1; D not resolved. The CDR3 bases are TGTGCCACCAGTGCGGCGAACACTGAAGCTTTCTTT. Translating it yields CATSAANTEAFF.